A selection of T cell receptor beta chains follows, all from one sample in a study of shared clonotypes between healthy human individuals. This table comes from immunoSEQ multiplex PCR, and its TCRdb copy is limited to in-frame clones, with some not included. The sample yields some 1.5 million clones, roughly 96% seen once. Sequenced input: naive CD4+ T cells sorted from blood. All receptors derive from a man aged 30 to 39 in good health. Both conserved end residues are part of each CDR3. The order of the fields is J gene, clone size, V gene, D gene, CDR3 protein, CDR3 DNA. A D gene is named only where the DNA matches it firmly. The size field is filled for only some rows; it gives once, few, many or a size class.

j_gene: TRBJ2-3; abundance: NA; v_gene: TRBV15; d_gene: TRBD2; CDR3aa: CATSSPGTSLIWTDTQYF; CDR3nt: TGTGCCACCAGCAGCCCCGGGACTAGCCTAATCTGGACAGATACGCAGTATTTT
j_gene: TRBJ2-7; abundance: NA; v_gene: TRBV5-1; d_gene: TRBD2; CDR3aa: CASSLTRSREGEQYF; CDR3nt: TGCGCCAGCAGCTTGACGCGATCACGGGAGGGCGAGCAGTACTTC
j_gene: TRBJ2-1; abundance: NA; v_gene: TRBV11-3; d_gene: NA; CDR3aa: CASSLGPSRTSTSYNEQFF; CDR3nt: TGTGCCAGCAGCTTAGGACCCTCAAGAACTAGCACCTCCTACAATGAGCAGTTCTTC
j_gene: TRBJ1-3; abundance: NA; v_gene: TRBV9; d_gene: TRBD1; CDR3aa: CASSRWDRESLSSGNTIYF; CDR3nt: TGTGCCAGCAGCAGGTGGGACAGGGAATCTCTCAGCTCTGGAAACACCATATATTTT
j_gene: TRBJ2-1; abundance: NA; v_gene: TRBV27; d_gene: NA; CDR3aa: CASRLTSNEQFF; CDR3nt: TGTGCCAGCAGACTTACATCGAATGAGCAGTTCTTC
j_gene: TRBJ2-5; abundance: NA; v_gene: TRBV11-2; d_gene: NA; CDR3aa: CASSFDPGLYQETQYF; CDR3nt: TGTGCCAGCAGCTTTGACCCCGGATTGTACCAAGAGACCCAGTACTTC
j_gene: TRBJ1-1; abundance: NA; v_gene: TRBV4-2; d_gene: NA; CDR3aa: CASSHGTVDNTEAFF; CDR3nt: TGTGCCAGCAGCCATGGCACCGTCGATAACACTGAAGCTTTCTTT
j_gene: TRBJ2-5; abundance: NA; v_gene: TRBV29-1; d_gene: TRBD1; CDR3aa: CSVDRGRRETQYF; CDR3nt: TGCAGCGTTGACAGGGGGCGCAGGGAGACCCAGTACTTC
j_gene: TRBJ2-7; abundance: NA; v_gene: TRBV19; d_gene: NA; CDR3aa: CASSHSYEQYF; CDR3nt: TGTGCCAGTAGCCACAGCTACGAGCAGTACTTC
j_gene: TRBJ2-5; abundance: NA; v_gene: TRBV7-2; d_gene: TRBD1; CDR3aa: CASSFSRTGGTETQYF; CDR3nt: TGTGCCAGCAGCTTTAGTAGGACAGGGGGCACGGAGACCCAGTACTTC
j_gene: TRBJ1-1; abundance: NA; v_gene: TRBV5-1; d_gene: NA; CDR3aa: CASSGIRGNTEAFF; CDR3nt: TGCGCCAGCAGCGGAATACGGGGGAACACTGAAGCTTTCTTT
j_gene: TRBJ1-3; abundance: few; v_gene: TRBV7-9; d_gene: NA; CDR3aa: CASSSQGNTIYF; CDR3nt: TGTGCCAGCAGCTCACAGGGAAACACCATATATTTT
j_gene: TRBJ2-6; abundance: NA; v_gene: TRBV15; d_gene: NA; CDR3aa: CATVGGANVLTF; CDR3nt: TGTGCCACCGTGGGAGGGGCCAACGTCCTGACTTTC
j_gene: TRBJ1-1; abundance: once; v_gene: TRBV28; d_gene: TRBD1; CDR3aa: CASSRTGGFGTEAFF; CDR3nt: TGTGCCAGCAGTAGGACAGGGGGATTCGGCACTGAAGCTTTCTTT
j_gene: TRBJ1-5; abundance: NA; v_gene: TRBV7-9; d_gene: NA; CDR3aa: CASSLDTGIIGNQPQHF; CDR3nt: TGTGCCAGCAGCTTAGACACGGGAATTATAGGCAATCAGCCCCAGCATTTT
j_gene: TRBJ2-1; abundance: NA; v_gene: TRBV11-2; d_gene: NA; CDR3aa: CASSLVSVRAIGNEQFF; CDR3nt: TGTGCCAGCAGCTTAGTGTCCGTCAGGGCGATTGGCAATGAGCAGTTCTTC
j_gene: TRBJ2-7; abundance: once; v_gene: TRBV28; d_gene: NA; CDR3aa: CASSSGTYEQYF; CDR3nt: TGTGCCAGCAGTAGCGGTACCTACGAGCAGTACTTC
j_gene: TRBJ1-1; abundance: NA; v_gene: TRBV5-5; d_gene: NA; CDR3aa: CASSPIQGLSNTEAFF; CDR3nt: TGTGCCAGCAGCCCGATACAGGGATTATCGAACACTGAAGCTTTCTTT
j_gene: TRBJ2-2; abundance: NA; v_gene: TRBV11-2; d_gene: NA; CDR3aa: CASSLTGLNTGELFF; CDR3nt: TGTGCCAGCAGCTTAACAGGGCTGAACACCGGGGAGCTGTTTTTT
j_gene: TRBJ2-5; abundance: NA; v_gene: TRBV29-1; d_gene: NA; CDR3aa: CSVAPAGKQTQYF; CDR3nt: TGCAGCGTCGCACCCGCGGGGAAGCAGACCCAGTACTTC
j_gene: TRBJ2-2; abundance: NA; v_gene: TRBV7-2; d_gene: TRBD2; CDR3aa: CASSLLALAGYLDTGELFF; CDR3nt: TGTGCCAGCAGCTTATTGGCACTAGCGGGATATCTGGACACCGGGGAGCTGTTTTTT
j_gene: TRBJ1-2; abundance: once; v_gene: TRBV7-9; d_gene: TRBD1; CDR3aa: CASSTRTGQGARGYTF; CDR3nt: TGTGCCAGCAGCACCCGGACGGGACAGGGGGCGCGGGGCTACACCTTC
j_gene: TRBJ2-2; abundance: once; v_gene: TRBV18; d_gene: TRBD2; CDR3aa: CASSLSGSANTGELFF; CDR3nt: TGTGCCAGCTCACTTAGCGGGAGCGCCAACACCGGGGAGCTGTTTTTT
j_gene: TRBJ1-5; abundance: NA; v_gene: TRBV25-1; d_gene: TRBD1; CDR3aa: CASSARTGFNQPQHF; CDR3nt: TGTGCCAGCAGTGCCCGGACAGGCTTCAATCAGCCCCAGCATTTT
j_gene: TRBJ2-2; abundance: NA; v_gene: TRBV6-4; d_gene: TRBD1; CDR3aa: CASRPDRANTGELFF; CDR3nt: TGTGCCAGCAGGCCTGACAGGGCGAACACCGGGGAGCTGTTTTTT
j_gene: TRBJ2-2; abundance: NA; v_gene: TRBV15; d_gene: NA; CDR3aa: CATSRDLSAGELFF; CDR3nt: TGTGCCACCAGCAGAGATCTGAGCGCCGGGGAGCTGTTTTTT
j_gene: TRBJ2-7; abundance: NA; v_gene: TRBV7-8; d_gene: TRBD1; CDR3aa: CASSSPGTGTYEQYF; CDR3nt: TGTGCCAGCAGCTCCCCCGGGACAGGGACGTACGAGCAGTACTTC
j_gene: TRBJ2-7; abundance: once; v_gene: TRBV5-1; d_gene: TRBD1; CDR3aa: CASSLGLGTGGGEQYF; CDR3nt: TGCGCCAGCAGCTTGGGCCTCGGGACAGGGGGTGGCGAGCAGTACTTC
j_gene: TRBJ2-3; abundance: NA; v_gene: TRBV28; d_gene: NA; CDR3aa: CASRSPERVVAGTQYF; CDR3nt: TGTGCCAGCAGGTCCCCCGAAAGGGTTGTAGCAGGTACGCAGTATTTT
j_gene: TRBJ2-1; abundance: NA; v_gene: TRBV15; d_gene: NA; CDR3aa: CATSFSGPSYNEQFF; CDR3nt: TGTGCCACCAGCTTTAGCGGCCCCTCCTACAATGAGCAGTTCTTC
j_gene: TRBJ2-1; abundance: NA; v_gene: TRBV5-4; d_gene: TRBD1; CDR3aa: CASSFGQGAYNEQFF; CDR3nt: TGTGCCAGCAGCTTTGGACAGGGGGCCTACAATGAGCAGTTCTTC
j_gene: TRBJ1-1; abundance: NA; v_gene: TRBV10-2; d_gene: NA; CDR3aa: CASSDGLQLTEAFF; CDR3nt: TGCGCCAGCAGTGATGGTCTGCAGCTCACTGAAGCTTTCTTT
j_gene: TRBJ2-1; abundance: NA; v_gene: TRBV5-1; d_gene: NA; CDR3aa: CASSLTGTNSYNEQFF; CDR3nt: TGCGCCAGCAGCTTGACCGGGACCAACTCCTACAATGAGCAGTTCTTC
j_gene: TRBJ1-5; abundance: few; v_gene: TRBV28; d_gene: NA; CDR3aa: CASTYLGTSNQPQHF; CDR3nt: TGTGCCAGCACTTACCTTGGCACTAGCAATCAGCCCCAGCATTTT
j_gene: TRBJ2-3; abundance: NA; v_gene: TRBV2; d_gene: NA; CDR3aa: CASTFVEHGDTQYF; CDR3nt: TGTGCCAGCACTTTCGTAGAGCACGGTGATACGCAGTATTTT
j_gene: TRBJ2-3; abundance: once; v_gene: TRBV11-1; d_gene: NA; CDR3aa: CASSLGLSTDTQYF; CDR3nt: TGTGCCAGCAGCTTAGGACTCAGCACAGATACGCAGTATTTT
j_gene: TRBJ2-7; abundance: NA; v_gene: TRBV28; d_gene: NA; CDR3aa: CASSFINRRASYEQYF; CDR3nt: TGTGCCAGCAGTTTTATCAACAGGAGGGCCTCCTACGAGCAGTACTTC